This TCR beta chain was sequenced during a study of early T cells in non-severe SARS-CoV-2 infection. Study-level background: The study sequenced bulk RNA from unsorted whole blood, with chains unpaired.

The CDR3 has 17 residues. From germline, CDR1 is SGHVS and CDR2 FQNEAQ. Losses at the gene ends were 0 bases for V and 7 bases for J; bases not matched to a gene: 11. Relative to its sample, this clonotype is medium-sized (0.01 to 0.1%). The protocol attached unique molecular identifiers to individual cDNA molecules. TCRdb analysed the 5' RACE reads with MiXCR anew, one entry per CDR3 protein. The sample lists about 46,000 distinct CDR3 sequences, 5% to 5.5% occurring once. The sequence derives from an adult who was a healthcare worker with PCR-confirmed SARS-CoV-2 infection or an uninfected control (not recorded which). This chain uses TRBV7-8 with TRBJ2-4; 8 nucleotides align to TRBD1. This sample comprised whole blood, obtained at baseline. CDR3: CASSLALWTGRANIQYF. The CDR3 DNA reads TGTGCCAGCAGCTTAGCGCTCTGGACAGGGCGTGCGAACATTCAGTACTTC.